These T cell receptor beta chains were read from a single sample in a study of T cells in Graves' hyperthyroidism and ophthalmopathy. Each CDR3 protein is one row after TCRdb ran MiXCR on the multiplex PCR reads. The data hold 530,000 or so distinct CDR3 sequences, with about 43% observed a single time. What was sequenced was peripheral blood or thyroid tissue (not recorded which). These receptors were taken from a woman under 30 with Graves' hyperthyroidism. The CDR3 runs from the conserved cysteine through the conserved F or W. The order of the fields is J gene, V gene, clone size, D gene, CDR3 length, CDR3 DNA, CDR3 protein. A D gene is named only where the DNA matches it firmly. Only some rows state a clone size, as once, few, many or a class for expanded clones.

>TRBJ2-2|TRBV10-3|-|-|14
TGTGCCATCAGGAAACTAGGCGACACCGGGGAGCTGTTTTTT
CAIRKLGDTGELFF
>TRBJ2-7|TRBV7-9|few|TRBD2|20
TGTGCCAGCAGCTCGAATCTCTGGGGTAGCGGGAGGGCCCGAACCTACGAGCAGTACTTC
CASSSNLWGSGRARTYEQYF
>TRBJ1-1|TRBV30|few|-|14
TGTGCCTGGAGTGGTCCCGGACTTAACACTGAAGCTTTCTTT
CAWSGPGLNTEAFF
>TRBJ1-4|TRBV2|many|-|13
TGTGCCAGCAGTGAAACAATGCGAGAAAAACTGTTTTTT
CASSETMREKLFF
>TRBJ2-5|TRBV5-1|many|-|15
TGCGCCAGCAGTGAGAATAATAACCTCCAAGAGACCCAGTACTTC
CASSENNNLQETQYF
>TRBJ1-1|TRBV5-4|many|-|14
TGTGCCAGCAGCAGACTGGACAGGAACACTGAAGCTTTCTTT
CASSRLDRNTEAFF
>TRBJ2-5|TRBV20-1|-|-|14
TGCAGTGCTAGCATAACAGGGAGGGACACGACCCAGTACTTC
CSASITGRDTTQYF
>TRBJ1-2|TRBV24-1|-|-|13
TGTGCCACCAGCGCGACGTCGGACTATGGCTACACCTTC
CATSATSDYGYTF
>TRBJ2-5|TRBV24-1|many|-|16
TGTGCCACCAGTGATGCAGGGGCCGAATCCCAAGAGACCCAGTACTTC
CATSDAGAESQETQYF
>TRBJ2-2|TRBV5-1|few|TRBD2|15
TGCGCCAGCAGCTTGGGCCTTCTAGCGGGAGGGGAGCTGTTTTTT
CASSLGLLAGGELFF
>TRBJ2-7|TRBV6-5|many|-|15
TGTGCCAGCAGCCGAGACGCCCGGGCGCGGTACGAGCAGTACTTC
CASSRDARARYEQYF
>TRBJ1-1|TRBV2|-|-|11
TGTGCCAGCAGGGGTTCCTTTGAAGCTTTCTTT
CASRGSFEAFF
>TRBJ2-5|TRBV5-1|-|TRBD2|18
TGCGCCAGCAGCGGGACGAACACGGCGGGAGGTAGCCAAGAGACCCAGTACTTC
CASSGTNTAGGSQETQYF
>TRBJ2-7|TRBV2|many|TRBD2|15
TGTGCCAGCAGTGAAGATGTAGTGACTAGCACCGAGCAGTACTTC
CASSEDVVTSTEQYF
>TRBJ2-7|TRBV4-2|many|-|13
TGTGCCAGCAGCCAAGAGATCTTCTACGAGCAGTACTTC
CASSQEIFYEQYF
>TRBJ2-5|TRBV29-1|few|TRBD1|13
TGCAGCGTTGGGACAGGGGATGGGGAGACCCAGTACTTC
CSVGTGDGETQYF
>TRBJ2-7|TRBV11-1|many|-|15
TGTGCCAGCAGCTTGCTCGGGACGGGGTTTTACGAGCAGTACTTC
CASSLLGTGFYEQYF
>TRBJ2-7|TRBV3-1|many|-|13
TGTGCCAGCAGCCAAGAGTACCGTGACGAGCAGTACTTC
CASSQEYRDEQYF
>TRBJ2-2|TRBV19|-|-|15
TGTGCCAGTAGTATGTGGACACCGAACACCGGGGAGCTGTTTTTT
CASSMWTPNTGELFF
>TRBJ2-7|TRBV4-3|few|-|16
TGCGCCAGCAGCCAAGATATTACGGATACTTACTACGAGCAGTACTTC
CASSQDITDTYYEQYF
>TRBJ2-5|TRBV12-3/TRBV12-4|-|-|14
TGTGCCAGCTCTCTTCGGGGGAACAATCAGCCCCAGTACTTC
CASSLRGNNQPQYF
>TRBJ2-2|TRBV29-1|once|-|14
TGCAGCGTGAGGGCACAGGGTTCCACCGGGGAGCTGTTTTTT
CSVRAQGSTGELFF
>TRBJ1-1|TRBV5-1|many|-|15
TGCGCCAGCAGCTTTTCTGGACAGATGAACACTGAAGCTTTCTTT
CASSFSGQMNTEAFF
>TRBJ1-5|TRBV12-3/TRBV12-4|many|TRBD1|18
TGTGCCAGCAGACGGAGAGGGCTGGGTGGAGGGGGCGATCAGCCCCAGCATTTT
CASRRRGLGGGGDQPQHF
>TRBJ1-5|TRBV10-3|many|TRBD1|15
TGTGCCATCAGTGGACAGGGGGCGCCAGGGCAGCCCCAGCATTTT
CAISGQGAPGQPQHF
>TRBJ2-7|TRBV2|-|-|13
TGTGCCAGCAGAGATCAGGGTACCTACGAGCAGTACTTC
CASRDQGTYEQYF
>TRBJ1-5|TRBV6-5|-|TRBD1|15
TGTGCCAGCAGTTCGACAGGGGATAGCAATCAGCCCCAGCATTTT
CASSSTGDSNQPQHF
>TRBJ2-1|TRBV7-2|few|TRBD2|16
TGTGCCAGCAGCCCGAATAGCGGGAGGGCCTTGGGTGAGCAGTTCTTC
CASSPNSGRALGEQFF
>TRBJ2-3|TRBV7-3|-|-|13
TGTGCCAGCAGCTTATGGGTGAGAGATACGCAGTATTTT
CASSLWVRDTQYF
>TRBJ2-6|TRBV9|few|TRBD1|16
TGTGCCAGTAGAGGGACAGGTCTCTCTGGGGCCAACGTCCTGACTTTC
CASRGTGLSGANVLTF
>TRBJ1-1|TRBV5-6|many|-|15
TGTGCCAGCAGCTTGATCTCACAACCGAACACTGAAGCTTTCTTT
CASSLISQPNTEAFF
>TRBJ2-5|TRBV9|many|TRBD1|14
TGTGCCAGCAGCGTAGGGACAGGAAAAGAGACCCAGTACTTC
CASSVGTGKETQYF
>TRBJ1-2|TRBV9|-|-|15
TGTGCCAGCAGCCCGAGTGGGGGACATGTCTATGGCTACACCTTC
CASSPSGGHVYGYTF
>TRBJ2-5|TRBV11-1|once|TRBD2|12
TGTGCGGGACTAGCGCGGCGCGAGACCCAGTACTTC
CAGLARRETQYF
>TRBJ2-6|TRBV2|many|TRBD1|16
TGTGCCAGCACAGGGGGCCGCCTCTCTGGGGCCAACGTCCTGACTTTC
CASTGGRLSGANVLTF
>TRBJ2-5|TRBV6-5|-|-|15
TGTGCCAGCAGTTACTCGGGGCAGGGTCAAGAGACCCAGTACTTC
CASSYSGQGQETQYF
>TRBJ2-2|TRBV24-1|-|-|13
TGTGCCACCAGTCCCGATAACACCGGGGAGCTGTTTTTT
CATSPDNTGELFF
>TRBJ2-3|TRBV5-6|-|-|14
TGTGCCAGCAGCTTGGGCCAGCTCACAGATACGCAGTATTTT
CASSLGQLTDTQYF
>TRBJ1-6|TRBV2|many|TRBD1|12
TGTGCCAGCAGCCCACAGGGGGTTCCCCTCCACTTT
CASSPQGVPLHF
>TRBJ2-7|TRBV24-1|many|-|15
TGTGCCACCAGTGACCACTCCGGGACAAAGGACGAGCAGTACTTC
CATSDHSGTKDEQYF
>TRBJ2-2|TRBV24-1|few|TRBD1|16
TGTGCCACCAGTGATCGGGACAGGGCCGACACCGGGGAGCTGTTTTTT
CATSDRDRADTGELFF
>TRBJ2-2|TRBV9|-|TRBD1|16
TGTGCCAGCAGCTATGGACAGGGGGCGAACACCGGGGAGCTGTCTTGG
CASSYGQGANTGELSW
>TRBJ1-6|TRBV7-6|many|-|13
TGTGCCAGCAGCCCGCGGGGTCATTCACCCCTCCACTTT
CASSPRGHSPLHF
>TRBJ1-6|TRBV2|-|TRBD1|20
TGTGCCAGCACCGAAGGGGTCACGGACAGGGGGACCTTCAATAATTCACCCCTCCACTTT
CASTEGVTDRGTFNNSPLHF
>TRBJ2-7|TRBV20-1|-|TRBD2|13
TGCAGTGCTAGTGGGACTAGCGGTGGCGAGCAGTACTTC
CSASGTSGGEQYF
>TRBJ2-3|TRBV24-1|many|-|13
TGTGCCACCAGTTCCACGGTCACAGATACGCAGTATTTT
CATSSTVTDTQYF
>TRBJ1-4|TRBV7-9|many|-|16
TGTGCCAGCAGCCCCCCCCGACAGAAAACTAATGAAAAACTGTTTTTT
CASSPPRQKTNEKLFF